These T cell receptor beta chains were read from a single sample in a study of OX40 agonist ivuxolimab in advanced cancers. TCRdb's table, derived via immunoSEQ multiplex PCR, lists solely in-frame clones and lacks some. Of fewer than 90,000 clones in the sample, 90% to 95% were seen once. Material: CD4+ or CD8+ T cells sorted from blood, obtained in a trial of the OX40 agonist ivuxolimab. Receptors originate from an adult with an advanced solid tumor such as melanoma, head and neck, liver or kidney cancer. CDR3s include the opening cysteine and the closing phenylalanine or tryptophan. A D gene is named only where the DNA matches it firmly. Only part of the rows carry a size: once, few, many, or a class if the clone is expanded.

D gene: .
J gene: TRBJ2-1
clone size: .
V gene: TRBV11-3
CDR3 DNA: TGTGCCAGCAGCTCCACCCTCTACGATGAGCAGTTCTTC
CDR3 protein: CASSSTLYDEQFF

D gene: .
J gene: TRBJ1-3
clone size: .
V gene: TRBV30
CDR3 DNA: TGTGCCTGGAGTGTACAGGAGAAGGGAAACACCATATATTTT
CDR3 protein: CAWSVQEKGNTIYF

D gene: .
J gene: TRBJ1-2
clone size: .
V gene: TRBV28
CDR3 DNA: TGTGCCAGCACCCCTACCCCTAACTATGGCTACACCTTC
CDR3 protein: CASTPTPNYGYTF

D gene: .
J gene: TRBJ2-7
clone size: once
V gene: TRBV13
CDR3 DNA: TGTGCCAGCAGCCGATTAAGCGTTTCCTACGAGCAGTACTTC
CDR3 protein: CASSRLSVSYEQYF

D gene: TRBD1
J gene: TRBJ2-1
clone size: .
V gene: TRBV6-6
CDR3 DNA: TGTGCCAGCAGTCGGGACAGGGGGTCCTACAATGAGCAGTTCTTC
CDR3 protein: CASSRDRGSYNEQFF

D gene: .
J gene: TRBJ2-3
clone size: .
V gene: TRBV28
CDR3 DNA: TGTGCCAGCAGTTTCGTTGCGGATGGGATCGCAGATACGCAGTATTTT
CDR3 protein: CASSFVADGIADTQYF

D gene: TRBD2
J gene: TRBJ2-1
clone size: .
V gene: TRBV9
CDR3 DNA: TGTGCCAGCAGCGTAGTCCCCCTCATAGCGGGTGAGCAGTTCTTC
CDR3 protein: CASSVVPLIAGEQFF

D gene: .
J gene: TRBJ1-5
clone size: once
V gene: TRBV2
CDR3 DNA: TGTGCCAGCAGTGACCCTCCACAGCCCCAGCATTTT
CDR3 protein: CASSDPPQPQHF

D gene: .
J gene: TRBJ1-1
clone size: .
V gene: TRBV7-3
CDR3 DNA: TGTGCCAGCAGCCCCGGGGGTGGAAAGACTGAAGCTTTCTTT
CDR3 protein: CASSPGGGKTEAFF

D gene: TRBD2
J gene: TRBJ2-5
clone size: .
V gene: TRBV7-2
CDR3 DNA: TGTGCCAGCAGCTTATTAGCGGGAGTCTTAAAAGAGACCCAGTACTTC
CDR3 protein: CASSLLAGVLKETQYF

D gene: .
J gene: TRBJ1-1
clone size: .
V gene: TRBV2
CDR3 DNA: TGTGCCAGCAGCCCCCGGGAGTCGAGGGACACTGAAGCTTTCTTT
CDR3 protein: CASSPRESRDTEAFF

D gene: .
J gene: TRBJ2-1
clone size: .
V gene: TRBV2
CDR3 DNA: TGTGCCAGCGGCCTTAGCGATGAGCAGTTCTTC
CDR3 protein: CASGLSDEQFF

D gene: .
J gene: TRBJ2-7
clone size: .
V gene: TRBV30
CDR3 DNA: TGTGCCTGGAGTGTAGAATCTGGGACGGGGGTGGCGTACTTC
CDR3 protein: CAWSVESGTGVAYF

D gene: TRBD1
J gene: TRBJ1-1
clone size: .
V gene: TRBV29-1
CDR3 DNA: TGCAGCGTTGAAGGACAGGGGTTGAGCACTGAAGCTTTCTTT
CDR3 protein: CSVEGQGLSTEAFF

D gene: .
J gene: TRBJ2-3
clone size: .
V gene: TRBV27
CDR3 DNA: TGTGCCAGCAGTTTGTTTCCTAGCACAGATACGCAGTATTTT
CDR3 protein: CASSLFPSTDTQYF

D gene: .
J gene: TRBJ2-2
clone size: .
V gene: TRBV28
CDR3 DNA: TGTGCCAGCAGTTTGTCTAGGGCCGACACCGGGGAGCTGTTTTTT
CDR3 protein: CASSLSRADTGELFF

D gene: .
J gene: TRBJ1-5
clone size: .
V gene: TRBV5-8
CDR3 DNA: TGTGCCAGCAGCTTGTTTAGTCCGGGGCGGCCCAATCAGCCCCAGCATTTT
CDR3 protein: CASSLFSPGRPNQPQHF

D gene: TRBD2
J gene: TRBJ2-3
clone size: .
V gene: TRBV7-2
CDR3 DNA: TGTGCCAGCAGCTTAGCAGCTAGCGGGACGCAGTATTTT
CDR3 protein: CASSLAASGTQYF

D gene: .
J gene: TRBJ1-5
clone size: .
V gene: TRBV25-1
CDR3 DNA: TGTGCCAGCACTCAAACCGGAGAGAATCAGCCCCAGCATTTT
CDR3 protein: CASTQTGENQPQHF

D gene: .
J gene: TRBJ2-1
clone size: .
V gene: TRBV5-1
CDR3 DNA: TGCGCCAGCAGTTTGGACAGGGAGGGCAATGAGCAGTTCTTC
CDR3 protein: CASSLDREGNEQFF

D gene: TRBD1
J gene: TRBJ1-2
clone size: .
V gene: TRBV28
CDR3 DNA: TGTGCCACAACCTTCCGCCACAGGGGAGGAGGTGGCTACACCTTC
CDR3 protein: CATTFRHRGGGGYTF

D gene: TRBD2
J gene: TRBJ2-7
clone size: .
V gene: TRBV5-3
CDR3 DNA: TGTGCCAGAAGCTCCCCGGGACTAGCAGGTGCCTCCTACGAGCAGTACTTC
CDR3 protein: CARSSPGLAGASYEQYF

D gene: TRBD2
J gene: TRBJ2-2
clone size: .
V gene: TRBV7-9
CDR3 DNA: TGTGCCAGCAGTTTTACTACTAGCGGGAGGGGAGGCACCGGGGAGCTGTTTTTT
CDR3 protein: CASSFTTSGRGGTGELFF

D gene: TRBD1
J gene: TRBJ2-5
clone size: .
V gene: TRBV18
CDR3 DNA: TGTGCCAGCTCACCTACGGGACAGGGCGTGGGGACCCAGTACTTC
CDR3 protein: CASSPTGQGVGTQYF

D gene: TRBD2
J gene: TRBJ2-3
clone size: .
V gene: TRBV6-1
CDR3 DNA: TGTGCCAGCAGTGGGACGGGACTAGGAGATACGCAGTATTTT
CDR3 protein: CASSGTGLGDTQYF

D gene: .
J gene: TRBJ1-5
clone size: few
V gene: TRBV19
CDR3 DNA: TGTGCCAGTAACCCCAATAGGGATCAGCCCCAGCATTTT
CDR3 protein: CASNPNRDQPQHF

D gene: .
J gene: TRBJ2-3
clone size: .
V gene: TRBV9
CDR3 DNA: TGTGCCAGCAGCGTAGGGTTGGGTACAGATACGCAGTATTTT
CDR3 protein: CASSVGLGTDTQYF

D gene: .
J gene: TRBJ2-7
clone size: once
V gene: TRBV27
CDR3 DNA: TGTGCCAGCAGTTTGTGGGAAGGGAGCTCCTACGAGCAGTACTTC
CDR3 protein: CASSLWEGSSYEQYF

D gene: TRBD1
J gene: TRBJ2-5
clone size: .
V gene: TRBV27
CDR3 DNA: TGTGCCAGCAAGACACAGGGGAAAGAGACCCAGTACTTC
CDR3 protein: CASKTQGKETQYF

D gene: .
J gene: TRBJ1-5
clone size: .
V gene: TRBV30
CDR3 DNA: TGTGCCTGGACTAAAACGGAGGGGCAGCCCCAGCATTTT
CDR3 protein: CAWTKTEGQPQHF

D gene: TRBD1
J gene: TRBJ2-7
clone size: .
V gene: TRBV19
CDR3 DNA: TGTGCCAGTAGTCTCGCCGGGACAGGGGGCGGTGAGCAGTACTTC
CDR3 protein: CASSLAGTGGGEQYF

D gene: .
J gene: TRBJ2-3
clone size: .
V gene: TRBV7-9
CDR3 DNA: TGTGCCAGCAGCTTTGGCACCGTCACAGATACGCAGTATTTT
CDR3 protein: CASSFGTVTDTQYF

D gene: .
J gene: TRBJ1-2
clone size: .
V gene: TRBV29-1
CDR3 DNA: TGCAGCGTTAGCCTTAACAGGAACTATGGCTACACCTTC
CDR3 protein: CSVSLNRNYGYTF

D gene: .
J gene: TRBJ1-5
clone size: .
V gene: TRBV10-3
CDR3 DNA: TGTGCCATCAGTGATTTACGCAATCAGCCCCAGCATTTT
CDR3 protein: CAISDLRNQPQHF

D gene: TRBD1
J gene: TRBJ2-7
clone size: .
V gene: TRBV6-5
CDR3 DNA: TGTGCCAGCACCCCAGGGGGACACAACTACGAGCAGTACTTC
CDR3 protein: CASTPGGHNYEQYF

D gene: .
J gene: TRBJ1-5
clone size: .
V gene: TRBV29-1
CDR3 DNA: TGCAGCGTTACCAATGGGGGCGAGGGCAATCAGCCCCAGCATTTT
CDR3 protein: CSVTNGGEGNQPQHF

D gene: .
J gene: TRBJ1-5
clone size: .
V gene: TRBV18
CDR3 DNA: TGTGCCAGCTCACCACCGTCGGCACCTAATCAGCCCCAGCATTTT
CDR3 protein: CASSPPSAPNQPQHF

D gene: TRBD2
J gene: TRBJ2-3
clone size: .
V gene: TRBV6-5
CDR3 DNA: TGTGCCAGCAAGCCACTAGCGGGAAAAGATACGCAGTATTTT
CDR3 protein: CASKPLAGKDTQYF

D gene: TRBD2
J gene: TRBJ2-5
clone size: .
V gene: TRBV5-1
CDR3 DNA: TGCGCCAGCAGCTTGGAGGCGGGAGGGGCAGAGACCCAGTACTTC
CDR3 protein: CASSLEAGGAETQYF

D gene: .
J gene: TRBJ1-4
clone size: once
V gene: TRBV19
CDR3 DNA: TGTGCCAGTAAATGGCGGGACACAGCTAATGAAAAACTGTTTTTT
CDR3 protein: CASKWRDTANEKLFF

D gene: TRBD1
J gene: TRBJ1-4
clone size: .
V gene: TRBV7-2
CDR3 DNA: TGTGCCAGCAGCTTAGGGACAGGGCCTGAAAAACTGTTTTTT
CDR3 protein: CASSLGTGPEKLFF

D gene: TRBD2
J gene: TRBJ2-7
clone size: .
V gene: TRBV13
CDR3 DNA: TGTGCCAGCAGCAGCGGGAGGTATAACGAGCAGTACTTC
CDR3 protein: CASSSGRYNEQYF

D gene: .
J gene: TRBJ1-4
clone size: few
V gene: TRBV6-4
CDR3 DNA: TGTGCCCCACACCCTGGGCCCGGCCGAGGAGCTAATGAAAAACTGTTTTTT
CDR3 protein: CAPHPGPGRGANEKLFF

D gene: .
J gene: TRBJ1-1
clone size: .
V gene: TRBV6-4
CDR3 DNA: TGTGCCAGCAGTGACGAGGCGCTCCCGGGGGTCCCTGAAGCTTTCTTT
CDR3 protein: CASSDEALPGVPEAFF

D gene: .
J gene: TRBJ1-4
clone size: .
V gene: TRBV13
CDR3 DNA: TGTGCCAGCAGCTTAGGCGTGACTCAAAGTGAAAAACTGTTTTTT
CDR3 protein: CASSLGVTQSEKLFF

D gene: .
J gene: TRBJ1-3
clone size: few
V gene: TRBV5-1
CDR3 DNA: TGCGCCAGCAGCCCACAGGGTGCTGGAAACACCATATATTTT
CDR3 protein: CASSPQGAGNTIYF

D gene: TRBD2
J gene: TRBJ2-1
clone size: .
V gene: TRBV11-2
CDR3 DNA: TGTGCCAGCAGCTTAGATTTAGAGAGCGGGGCCAACAATGAGCAGTTCTTC
CDR3 protein: CASSLDLESGANNEQFF

D gene: TRBD1
J gene: TRBJ1-1
clone size: .
V gene: TRBV19
CDR3 DNA: TGTGCCAGTAGTCGACGGACAGGGGCCAACACTGAAGCTTTCTTT
CDR3 protein: CASSRRTGANTEAFF

D gene: .
J gene: TRBJ1-5
clone size: once
V gene: TRBV19
CDR3 DNA: TGTGCCAGTACCACAAAGGCAGGGAAGAGGGTCAATCAGCCCCAGCATTTT
CDR3 protein: CASTTKAGKRVNQPQHF

D gene: TRBD1
J gene: TRBJ1-2
clone size: .
V gene: TRBV28
CDR3 DNA: TGTGCCAGCAGTTTAGGGACAGGGACCTATGGCTACACCTTC
CDR3 protein: CASSLGTGTYGYTF

D gene: TRBD2
J gene: TRBJ2-2
clone size: .
V gene: TRBV6-5
CDR3 DNA: TGTGCCAGCACCCGGACTAGCCTCCCGTCCGGGGAGCTGTTTTTT
CDR3 protein: CASTRTSLPSGELFF

D gene: TRBD2
J gene: TRBJ2-7
clone size: .
V gene: TRBV10-3
CDR3 DNA: TGTGCCATCTCTACTAGCGGGAGGGACTACGAGCAGTACTTC
CDR3 protein: CAISTSGRDYEQYF

D gene: .
J gene: TRBJ2-5
clone size: .
V gene: TRBV7-2
CDR3 DNA: TGTGCCAGCAGCCGCCCCCGGTTGGGGACCCAGTACTTC
CDR3 protein: CASSRPRLGTQYF

D gene: TRBD1
J gene: TRBJ2-2
clone size: .
V gene: TRBV18
CDR3 DNA: TGTGCCAGCTCACCAAGGACAGGGGATGGCGGGGAGCTGTTTTTT
CDR3 protein: CASSPRTGDGGELFF

D gene: TRBD1
J gene: TRBJ1-1
clone size: .
V gene: TRBV7-3
CDR3 DNA: TGTGCCAGCAGCCTGGGGACAGTAGAAGCTTTCTTT
CDR3 protein: CASSLGTVEAFF

D gene: .
J gene: TRBJ1-5
clone size: .
V gene: TRBV5-6
CDR3 DNA: TGTGCCAGCAGCTTCCAGGGGCGTTTTTCGTCGGGCAATCAGCCCCAGCATTTT
CDR3 protein: CASSFQGRFSSGNQPQHF

D gene: .
J gene: TRBJ2-7
clone size: .
V gene: TRBV7-8
CDR3 DNA: TGTGCCAGCAGAATAGCCGACAGCTACGAGCAGTACTTC
CDR3 protein: CASRIADSYEQYF

D gene: .
J gene: TRBJ1-1
clone size: .
V gene: TRBV4-2
CDR3 DNA: TGTGCCAGCAGCCTCCAAATTGAGGGCACTGAAGCTTTCTTT
CDR3 protein: CASSLQIEGTEAFF

D gene: .
J gene: TRBJ2-5
clone size: .
V gene: TRBV10-3
CDR3 DNA: TGTGCCATCAGCGAAGGACCGTCCTTGCAGTACTTC
CDR3 protein: CAISEGPSLQYF

D gene: .
J gene: TRBJ1-6
clone size: .
V gene: TRBV4-1
CDR3 DNA: TGCGCCAGCAGCCAAGAGTTGCGGCGTGACTGGTTTGAGTCACCCCTCCACTTT
CDR3 protein: CASSQELRRDWFESPLHF